The clone carrying this TCR beta chain has a handful of counts. Antigen: not known. The immunoSEQ assay was version 4, run in survey mode. Using immunoSEQ multiplex PCR, the repertoire was profiled, and TCRdb retains in-frame clones only, with some absent. The repertoire holds roughly 9,100 clones, with about four fifths as singletons. These data belong to a study of persistence of HIV-infected CD4 T cells. Across the whole study: A couple of participants gave one leukapheresis sample; others gave up to about 200 mL blood repeatedly.

An overlapping HIV-1 Gag peptide pool stimulated these cells at about 1 ug/peptide/mL. CD4+ T cells upregulating both CD40 ligand and CD69 were sorted as responding cells. Donors were HIV-1-infected adults who began suppressive ART during chronic infection. Plasma HIV-1 RNA stayed below 50 copies/mL for at least 4 years. This CDR3 is built from 14 residues. Germline-derived CDR1 and CDR2 are SGHTA and FQGTGA. V was shortened by 2 bases and J by 3 bases, with 10 bases between the two germline ends. Sequences were derived from CD4+ T cells sorted from PBMCs after roughly 18-hour stimulation, sampled from a patient who received antiretroviral therapy. The chain is built from TRBV7-3 and TRBJ1-2, with a possible D match to TRBD1 (5 bases). The TCR comes from an adult woman with HIV who was CMV-seropositive. The CDR3 DNA reads TGTGCCAGCAGCTTACTCGGGGCGGACTATGGCTACACCTTC. Encoded protein: CASSLLGADYGYTF.